This TCR beta chain was profiled in a study of regulatory T cells in long-lasting Graves disease. Study-level points and caveats: Persistent Graves' patients had lower TCR diversity than newly diagnosed ones.

Described time point: newly diagnosed GD, antithyroid drugs for less than 3 months. PBMCs were the source of the RNA used for TCR sequencing. Xi'an, China, was home to the endocrinology department that provided patients. The TCR beta library used iRepertoire HTBI primers with Arm-PCR amplification of CDR3. TCRdb independently ran MiXCR on the multiplex PCR reads; one entry per CDR3 protein. Of 450,000 to 500,000 distinct CDR3 sequences in the sample, around 15% were seen once. This CDR3 has 14 residues. The V gene lost 4 bases and the J gene lost 3 bases, with 9 bases spanning the gap. Germline V CDR1 and CDR2: KGHDR, SFDVKD. Concerning this clonotype: Its antigen is still unknown.

This same sample was also part of a study on T cells in Graves' hyperthyroidism and ophthalmopathy.

Sequencing was performed on peripheral blood mononuclear cells (PBMCs), taken at new diagnosis, from a patient treated with antithyroid drugs. The genes are TRBV24-1 and TRBJ2-1, with a weak D call TRBD1 (5 bases). The receptor comes from a man in his forties with Graves disease. CDR3 protein: CATSDPTVYNEQFF. As DNA, the CDR3 is TGTGCCACCAGTGACCCGACAGTCTACAATGAGCAGTTCTTC.